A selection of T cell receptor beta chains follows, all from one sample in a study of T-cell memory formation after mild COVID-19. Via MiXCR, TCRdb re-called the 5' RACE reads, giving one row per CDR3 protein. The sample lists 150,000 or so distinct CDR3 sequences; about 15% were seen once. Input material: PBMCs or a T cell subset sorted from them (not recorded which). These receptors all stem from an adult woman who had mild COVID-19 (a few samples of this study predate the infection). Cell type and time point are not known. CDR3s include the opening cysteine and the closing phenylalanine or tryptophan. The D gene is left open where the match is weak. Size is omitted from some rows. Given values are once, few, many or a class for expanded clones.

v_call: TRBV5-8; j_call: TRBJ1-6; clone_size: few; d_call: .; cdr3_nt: TGTGCCAGCACCCACACTGACAATTCACCCCTCCACTTT; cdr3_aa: CASTHTDNSPLHF
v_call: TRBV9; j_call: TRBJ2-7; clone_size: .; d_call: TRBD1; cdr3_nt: TGTGCCAGCAGCGCGGGGACAGGAGGATCCTACGAGCAGTACTTC; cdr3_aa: CASSAGTGGSYEQYF
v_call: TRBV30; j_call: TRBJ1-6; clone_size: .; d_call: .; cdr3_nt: TGTGCCTCCCCCGGGACAAGTAATTCACCCCTCCACTTT; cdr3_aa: CASPGTSNSPLHF
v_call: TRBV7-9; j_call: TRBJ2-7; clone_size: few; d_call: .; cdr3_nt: TGTGCCAGCAGCCCGACAGGTCCCTCCTACGAGCAGTACTTC; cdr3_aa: CASSPTGPSYEQYF
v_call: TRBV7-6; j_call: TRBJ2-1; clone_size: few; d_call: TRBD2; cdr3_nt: TGTGCCAGCAGCTCAGTTTTGGGGAGGGCCCATGAGCAGTTCTTC; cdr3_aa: CASSSVLGRAHEQFF
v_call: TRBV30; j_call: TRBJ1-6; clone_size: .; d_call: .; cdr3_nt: TGTGCCTGGAGTGTAGTGGGATTCGGCAATTCACCCCTCCACTTT; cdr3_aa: CAWSVVGFGNSPLHF
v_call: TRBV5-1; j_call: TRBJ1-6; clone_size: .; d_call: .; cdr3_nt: TGCGCCAGCAGCGCCGGGACTGGCAATTCACCCCTCCACTTT; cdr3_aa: CASSAGTGNSPLHF
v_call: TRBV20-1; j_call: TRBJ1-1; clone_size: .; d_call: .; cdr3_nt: TGCAGTGCTCCGGAAGTCGACAGGTACACTGAAGCTTTCTTT; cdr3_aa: CSAPEVDRYTEAFF
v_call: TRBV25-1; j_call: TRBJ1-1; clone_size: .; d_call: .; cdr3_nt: TGTGCCAGCAGTGCAACGGGGACTGAAGCTTTCTTT; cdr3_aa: CASSATGTEAFF
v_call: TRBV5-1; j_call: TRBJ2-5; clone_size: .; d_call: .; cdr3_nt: TGCGCCAGCAGCTTGAGTGCGGCTAGCGCCCTAGAGACCCAGTACTTC; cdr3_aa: CASSLSAASALETQYF
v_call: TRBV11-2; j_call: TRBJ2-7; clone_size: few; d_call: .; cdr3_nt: TGTGCCAGCAGCTTAGAGTGGACTACGGACGAGCAGTACTTC; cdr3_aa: CASSLEWTTDEQYF
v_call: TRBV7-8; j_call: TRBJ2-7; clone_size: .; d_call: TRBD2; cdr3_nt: TGTGCCAGCAGCTTAGTGGGAGGGACCTCCTACGAGCAGTACTTC; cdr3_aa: CASSLVGGTSYEQYF
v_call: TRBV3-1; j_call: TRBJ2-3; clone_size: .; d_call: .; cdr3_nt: TGTGCCAGCAGCCAAGATTGGGCTACAGCAGATACGCAGTATTTT; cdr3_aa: CASSQDWATADTQYF
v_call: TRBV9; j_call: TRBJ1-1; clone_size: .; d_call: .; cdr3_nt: TGTGCCAGCAGCGTAGGTGAGTCCATGAACACTGAAGCTTTCTTT; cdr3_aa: CASSVGESMNTEAFF
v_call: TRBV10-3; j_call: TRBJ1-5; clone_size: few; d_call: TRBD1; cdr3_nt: TGTGCCACGTCAATCGGACAGGGGGCAAGCAAAGGCAATCAGCCCCAGCATTTT; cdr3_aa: CATSIGQGASKGNQPQHF
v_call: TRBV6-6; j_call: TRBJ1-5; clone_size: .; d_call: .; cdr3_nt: TGTGCCAGCAGATCAATGGCCCCTCAGGGTCGCAATCAGCCCCAGCATTTT; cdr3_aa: CASRSMAPQGRNQPQHF
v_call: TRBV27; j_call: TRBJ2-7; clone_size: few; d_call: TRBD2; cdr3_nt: TGTGCCAGCAGTTTTAATGCGGGAGTCGAGCAGTACTTC; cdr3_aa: CASSFNAGVEQYF
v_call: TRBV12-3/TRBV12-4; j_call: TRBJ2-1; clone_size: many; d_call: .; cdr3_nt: TGTGCCAGCAGTTTGGGGACTGAAGAAACTGAGCAGTTCTTC; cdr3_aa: CASSLGTEETEQFF
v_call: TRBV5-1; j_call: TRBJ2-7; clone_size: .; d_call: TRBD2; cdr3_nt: TGCGCCAGCAGCTTGGCAGGCGGGGGGGCCGGTTACGAGCAGTACTTC; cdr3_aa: CASSLAGGGAGYEQYF
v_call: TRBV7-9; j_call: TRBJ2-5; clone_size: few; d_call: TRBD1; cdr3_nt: TGTGCCAGCAGCTCAAGGGACAGGGTTACGGAGACCCAGTACTTC; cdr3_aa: CASSSRDRVTETQYF
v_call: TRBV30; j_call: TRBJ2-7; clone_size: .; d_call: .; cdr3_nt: TGTGCCTGGAGTGTATATTCCGAGCAGTACTTC; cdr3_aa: CAWSVYSEQYF
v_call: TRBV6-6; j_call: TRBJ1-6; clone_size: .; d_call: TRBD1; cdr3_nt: TGTGCCAGCAGATACGCCCAGGGGGGTTCACCCCTCCACTTT; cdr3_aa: CASRYAQGGSPLHF
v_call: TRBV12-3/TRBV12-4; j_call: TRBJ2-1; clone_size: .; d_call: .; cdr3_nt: TGTGCCAGCAGCCCCCGGGCGTATGAGCAGTTCTTC; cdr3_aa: CASSPRAYEQFF
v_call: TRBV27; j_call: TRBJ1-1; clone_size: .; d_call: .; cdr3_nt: TGTGCCAGAAGTTTCGCCCCGGGCGGGAGGAGGATGAACACTGAAGCTTTCTTT; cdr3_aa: CARSFAPGGRRMNTEAFF
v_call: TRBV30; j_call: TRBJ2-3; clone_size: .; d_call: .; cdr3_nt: TGTGCCTGGAGCCTGGGAAGCGGAGATACGCAGTATTTT; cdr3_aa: CAWSLGSGDTQYF
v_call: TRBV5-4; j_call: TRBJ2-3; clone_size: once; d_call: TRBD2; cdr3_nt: TGTGCCAGCAGCTTAACCGGGACTAGACCTTCCACAGATACGCAGTATTTT; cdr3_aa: CASSLTGTRPSTDTQYF
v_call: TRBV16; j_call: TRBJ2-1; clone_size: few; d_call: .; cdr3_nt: TGTGCCAGCAGCCTCACCAGGGGCCGATTATACAATGAGCAGTTCTTC; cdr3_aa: CASSLTRGRLYNEQFF
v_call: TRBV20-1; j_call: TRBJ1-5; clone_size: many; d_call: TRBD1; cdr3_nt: TGCAGTGCCAGGGGGGGCAATCAGCCCCAGCATTTT; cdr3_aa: CSARGGNQPQHF
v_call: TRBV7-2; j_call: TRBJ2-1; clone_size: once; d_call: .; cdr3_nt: TGTGCCAGCAGCCCCCGGGAGCTGCATTACAATGAGCAGTTCTTC; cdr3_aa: CASSPRELHYNEQFF
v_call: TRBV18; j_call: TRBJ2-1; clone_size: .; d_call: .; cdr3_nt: TGTGCCAGCTCACCAGCGGTAAATGAGCAGTTCTTC; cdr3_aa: CASSPAVNEQFF
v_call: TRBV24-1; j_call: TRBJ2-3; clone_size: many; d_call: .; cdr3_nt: TGTGCCACCAGTGAAGGCGTGTTGGATGTAGATACGCAGTATTTT; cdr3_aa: CATSEGVLDVDTQYF
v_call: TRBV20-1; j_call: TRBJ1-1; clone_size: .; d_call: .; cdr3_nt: TGCAGTGCTAGCTATGGCGCAAACACTGAAGCTTTCTTT; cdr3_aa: CSASYGANTEAFF
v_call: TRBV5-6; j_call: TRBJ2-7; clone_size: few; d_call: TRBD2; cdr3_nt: TGTGCCAGCAGCCACCTGGGAGGGGAGAGCTCCTACGAGCAGTACTTC; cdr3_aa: CASSHLGGESSYEQYF
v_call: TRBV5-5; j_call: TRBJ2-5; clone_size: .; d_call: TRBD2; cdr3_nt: TGTGCCAGCAGCTTGGCCCCTAGCGGGGGGCAAGAGACCCAGTACTTC; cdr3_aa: CASSLAPSGGQETQYF
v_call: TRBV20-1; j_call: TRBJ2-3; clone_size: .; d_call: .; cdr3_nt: TGCAGTGCTAGTTTGGTAGATACGCAGTATTTT; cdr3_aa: CSASLVDTQYF
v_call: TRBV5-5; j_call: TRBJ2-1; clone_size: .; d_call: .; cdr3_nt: TGTGCCAGCAGCTTTTATCATGCAGATGAGCAGTTCTTC; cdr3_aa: CASSFYHADEQFF
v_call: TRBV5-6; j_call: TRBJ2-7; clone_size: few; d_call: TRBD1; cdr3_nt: TGTGCCAGCAGCATACAGGGGGACTACGAGCAGTACTTC; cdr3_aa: CASSIQGDYEQYF
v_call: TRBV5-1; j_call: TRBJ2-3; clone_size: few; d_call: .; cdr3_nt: TGCGCCAGCAGCTTGGTAGGGTGGGGCACAGATACGCAGTATTTT; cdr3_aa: CASSLVGWGTDTQYF
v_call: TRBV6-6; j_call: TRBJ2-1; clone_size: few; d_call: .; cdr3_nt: TGTGCCAGTGGTAGCTCCTACAATGAGCAGTTCTTC; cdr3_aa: CASGSSYNEQFF
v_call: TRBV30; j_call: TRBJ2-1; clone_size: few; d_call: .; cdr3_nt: TGTGCCTGGAGTGTAGGGGGGGCTCCCCCGAAGTTCTTC; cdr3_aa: CAWSVGGAPPKFF
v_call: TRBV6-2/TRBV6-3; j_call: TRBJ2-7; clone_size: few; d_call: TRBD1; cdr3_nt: TGTGCCAGCAGCCACGGACAGGGCAAGCAGTACTTC; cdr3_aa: CASSHGQGKQYF
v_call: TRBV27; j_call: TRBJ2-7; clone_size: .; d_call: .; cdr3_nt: TGTGCCAGCAGTTTATTTGAAGGGGCCCACGAGCAGTACTTC; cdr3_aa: CASSLFEGAHEQYF
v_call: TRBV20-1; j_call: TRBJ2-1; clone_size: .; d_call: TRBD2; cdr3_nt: TGCAGTGCCCTTAGCGGGAGAGGACCTGAGCAGTTCTTC; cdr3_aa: CSALSGRGPEQFF
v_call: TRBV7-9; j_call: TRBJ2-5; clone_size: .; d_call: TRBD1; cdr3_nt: TGTGCCAGCAGCTTAGGCTTACAGGGGGCAGAGGAGACCCAGTACTTC; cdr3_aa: CASSLGLQGAEETQYF
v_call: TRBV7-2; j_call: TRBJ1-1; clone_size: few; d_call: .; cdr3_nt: TGTGCCAGCAGCTCCTTCACAGATGAAGCTTTCTTT; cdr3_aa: CASSSFTDEAFF
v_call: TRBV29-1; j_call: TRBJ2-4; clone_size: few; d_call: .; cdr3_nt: TGCAGCGTTGTTCAAGCCAGAGGGGGAAACATTCAGTACTTC; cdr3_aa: CSVVQARGGNIQYF
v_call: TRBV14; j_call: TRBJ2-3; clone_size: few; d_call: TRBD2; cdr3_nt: TGTGCCAGCAGCCAATCTAGCGGGGGCACAGATACGCAGTATTTT; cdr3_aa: CASSQSSGGTDTQYF
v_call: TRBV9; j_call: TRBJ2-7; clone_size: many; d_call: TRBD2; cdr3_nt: TGTGCCAGCAGCGTAACGGGAGGATACGAGCAGTACTTC; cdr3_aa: CASSVTGGYEQYF
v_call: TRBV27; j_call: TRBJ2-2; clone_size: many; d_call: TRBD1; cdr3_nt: TGTGCCAGCAGGAGACAGGGGGCCGGGGAGCTGTTTTTT; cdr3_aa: CASRRQGAGELFF
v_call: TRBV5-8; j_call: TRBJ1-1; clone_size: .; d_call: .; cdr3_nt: TGTGCCAGCAGCTTCACAGGGTACGACACTGAAGCTTTCTTT; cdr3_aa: CASSFTGYDTEAFF
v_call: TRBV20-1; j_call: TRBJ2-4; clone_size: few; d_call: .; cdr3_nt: TGCAGTGCTAGAGGTTACAGTGTTGGAGCCAAAAACATTCAGTACTTC; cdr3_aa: CSARGYSVGAKNIQYF